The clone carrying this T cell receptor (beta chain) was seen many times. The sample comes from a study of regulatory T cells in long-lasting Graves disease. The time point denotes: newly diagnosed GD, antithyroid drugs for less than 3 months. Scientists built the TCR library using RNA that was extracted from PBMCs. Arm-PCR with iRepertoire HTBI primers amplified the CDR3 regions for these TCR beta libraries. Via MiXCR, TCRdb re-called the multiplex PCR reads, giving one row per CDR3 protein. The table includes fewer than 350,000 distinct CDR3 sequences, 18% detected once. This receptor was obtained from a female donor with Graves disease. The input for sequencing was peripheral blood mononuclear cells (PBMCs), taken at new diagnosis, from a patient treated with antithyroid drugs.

In nucleotides, the CDR3 is TGTGCCAGCAAGGTGGCAGGGGGCCGGTTCTCTGGAAACACCATATATTTT. Amino acid sequence: CASKVAGGRFSGNTIYF. V usage is TRBV6-1 and J usage is TRBJ1-3, with 8 bases fitting TRBD1. J was trimmed by 0 bases and V by 7 bases; bases with no gene match: 11. CDR1 and CDR2 (germline): MNHNS, SASEGT. The CDR3 is 17 amino acids.